Detailed here is one T cell receptor (beta chain). This specimen comes from a study of T cells in Graves' hyperthyroidism and ophthalmopathy. Amplified regions were TCR beta CDR3 sequences from RNA transcripts. Researchers ran a first-round RT-PCR on the TCR CDR3 using the HTBI primer set. TCRdb independently ran MiXCR on the multiplex PCR reads; one entry per CDR3 protein. The repertoire holds 340,000 or so distinct CDR3 sequences, with about 15% as singletons. Stable hyperthyroidism: no ophthalmopathy progression over 18 months of follow-up. Germline assignment: CDR1 LGHDT and CDR2 YNNKEL (reference sequence). The CDR3 contains 14 residues. V shed 6 bases and J shed 11 bases, with 22 bases lying between them.

The V call is TRBV3-1, the J call TRBJ1-1; no clear D gene. This TCR derives from a man aged 25-45 years with Graves' hyperthyroidism. The sequencing sample was made of blood. In DNA, the CDR3 is TGTGCCAGCAGTCCCTCTAGCGGGGAGTCGGAGGCTTTCTTT. Protein sequence: CASSPSSGESEAFF. The variable domain in full, with the rest retrieved from reference TRBV3-1 and TRBJ1-1, is DTAVSQTPKYLVTQMGNDKSIKCEQNLGHDTMYWYKQDSKKFLKIMFSYNNKELIINETVPNRFSPKSPDKAHLNLHINSLELGDSAVYFCASSPSSGESEAFFGQGTRLTVV.